What follows describes a single T cell receptor (beta chain). Its antigen remains unidentified. Primers included in the PCR were 60 Vbeta and 13 Jbeta primers. This table comes from immunoSEQ multiplex PCR, and its TCRdb copy is limited to in-frame clones, with some not included. The sample includes 85,000 or so clones. The sample is drawn from a study of cytomegalovirus exposure and HLA in healthy donors. The study's findings and limits: Reports indicated that the classifier achieved high specificity and sensitivity in diagnosing cytomegalovirus status. Highly shared variants forming one cluster were likely a sequencing artifact.

The CDR3 runs to 13 residues. In germline, CDR1 is MNHNS, CDR2 SASEGT. V gave up 3 bases and J gave up 3 bases, with 5 bases separating them. What was sequenced was PBMCs. The gene calls are TRBV6-1 and TRBJ2-2; the D is unclear. The receptor's source is a woman aged 25 to 39 in good health and CMV-seronegative. The CDR3 bases are TGTGCCAGCAGTGAGGGCGACACCGGGGAGCTGTTTTTT. Translated, it gives CASSEGDTGELFF.